These 30 T cell receptor beta chains came from one sample sequenced in a study of CD8 T cells in Susac syndrome. RNA amounts of roughly 0.5 to 1 ug underwent reverse transcription with random hexamers. TCRdb recomputed calls from the immunoSEQ multiplex PCR reads with MiXCR, one row per CDR3 protein. This table holds hundreds of thousands of distinct CDR3 sequences, 65% to 90% found once. The sequenced sample consisted of CD8+ T cells from PBMCs. Every receptor here comes from a human donor with multiple sclerosis.

This clonotype was observed once. In DNA form, the CDR3 reads TGTGCCAGCAGCGAAAGACTAGCGGGGACCTACAATGAGCAGTTCTTC. Translated, it gives CASSERLAGTYNEQFF. This sequence joins TRBV7-9 and TRBJ2-1, with TRBD2 matching 11 bases. The CDR3 sequence is 16 residues long. The V segment lost 5 bases and the J segment 2 bases; nucleotides outside the gene matches: 5. From germline, CDR1 is SEHNR and CDR2 FQNEAQ (reference sequence).

Turning to this clonotype: Germline and junction disagree at one end, which may indicate a read error. This sequence joins TRBV7-7 and TRBJ2-4; 10 bases agree with TRBD1. Germline CDR1 SSHAT, CDR2 FNYEAQ (reference sequence). The CDR3 consists of 19 residues. CDR3 amino acids: CASSFRDRGFPFPKNIQYF. In DNA form, the CDR3 reads TGTGCTAGCAGCTTCCGGGACAGGGGCTTCCCCTTCCCCAAAAACATTCAGTACTTC. Full variable domain (outside the CDR3, taken from reference TRBV7-7 and TRBJ2-4): GAGVSQSPRYKVTKRGQDVTLRCDPISSHATLYWYQQALGQGPEFLTYFNYEAQPDKSGLPSDRFSAERPEGSISTLTIQRTEQRDSAMYRCASSFRDRGFPFPKNIQYFGAGTRLSVL.

The gene calls are TRBV5-1 and TRBJ2-1, with D tentatively TRBD2 (6 bases). This CDR3 spans 12 amino acids. V lost 6 bases, J lost 4 bases, and 8 bases lay in between. Germline CDR1 reads SGHRS; CDR2 reads YFSETQ. The CDR3 nucleotides read TGCGCCAGCACGGAGGGATACAATGAGCAGTTCTTC. Translation: CASTEGYNEQFF.

V gene TRBV7-9 combines with J gene TRBJ1-6; D is uncertain. Trimming cost V 6 bases and J 0 bases, with 9 bases left between them. Germline V CDR1 and CDR2: SEHNR, FQNEAQ (reference sequence). The CDR3 has 15 amino acids. Here the CDR3 DNA reads TGTGCCAGCAGAGGAGAAAGCTCCTATAATTCACCCCTCCACTTT. This translates into CASRGESSYNSPLHF.

This clonotype was seen a few times. The chain couples TRBV6-1 to TRBJ2-1; the D gene is possibly TRBD1 (6 bases). V was shortened by 5 bases and J by 0 bases, with 11 bases between the two germline ends. Germline V gives CDR1 MNHNS, CDR2 SASEGT. This CDR3 spans 15 amino acids. Here the CDR3 reads CASSSRDISYNEQFF. CDR3 nucleotides: TGTGCCAGCAGTAGCCGGGACATCTCCTACAATGAGCAGTTCTTC.

This chain joins TRBV7-9 and TRBJ1-5; 8 bases are shared with TRBD1. Germline trimming cut 4 bases from V and 2 bases from J; bases unmatched to any gene: 10. The CDR3 has 17 amino acids. CDR1 is SEHNR, CDR2 FQNEAQ, per germline (reference sequence). This CDR3 is CASSSPSGQGGNQPQHF. DNA for the CDR3: TGTGCCAGCAGCTCCCCCAGTGGACAGGGAGGCAATCAGCCCCAGCATTTT.

The chain employs TRBV12-3 or TRBV12-4 and TRBJ2-7, with TRBD1 matching over 7 bases. CDR3 length equals 15 residues. Trimming took 3 bases from V and 0 from J; bases not matched to a gene: 5. The CDR3 loop reads CASSFASGGSYEQYF. Written as DNA, the CDR3 is TGTGCCAGCAGTTTTGCGTCAGGGGGCTCCTACGAGCAGTACTTC.

The chain is built from TRBV4-3 and TRBJ1-1; D may be TRBD1 (5 bases). This CDR3 comprises 15 residues. V was shortened by 0 bases and J by 6 bases, with 14 bases between the two germline ends. CDR1 and CDR2 from the germline V gene are LGHNA and YSLEER. The CDR3 nucleotides are TGCGCCAGCAGCCAAGAGGTGGGGGGGGTAGCTGAAGCTTTCTTT. This codes for CASSQEVGGVAEAFF.

This clonotype came up once. V usage is TRBV29-1 and J usage is TRBJ1-2; 9 bases match TRBD1. V lost 0 bases, J lost 4 bases, and 15 bases stayed unmatched. This CDR3 has 18 residues. Germline loops: CDR1 SQVTM, CDR2 ANQGSEA. CDR3 coding DNA: TGCAGCGTTGAAGATCTTGACTTTGGGGACAGGGATGCCTATGGCTACACCTTC. It is translated as CSVEDLDFGDRDAYGYTF.

The chain couples TRBV7-6 to TRBJ1-1, with D perhaps TRBD1 (5 bases). Germline-derived CDR1 and CDR2 are SGHVS and FNYEAQ. Between the trimmed V and J ends, which lost 5 bases and 4 bases, there was a span of 17 bases. This CDR3 is 15 amino acids long. CDR3 sequence reads: CASSPEPGLSTEAFF. The DNA for the CDR3 is TGTGCCAGCAGCCCCGAACCGGGACTCAGCACTGAAGCTTTCTTT.

The genes are TRBV28 and TRBJ2-7, with D maybe TRBD1 (5 bases). The CDR3 has 14 amino acids. Germline V gene data show CDR1 as MDHEN and CDR2 as SYDVKM. Trimming shortened V by 3 bases and J by 4 bases, and 13 bases separated the two germline ends. CDR3 DNA sequence: TGTGCCAGCAGTTTCAGCGCGCGGACATACGAGCAGTACTTC. Residues: CASSFSARTYEQYF.

The chain joins TRBV11-2 to TRBJ1-1; 8 bases are a match to TRBD1. J gave up 6 bases and V 5 bases, and 14 bases lay outside the gene matches. Per germline, CDR1 SGHAT and CDR2 FQNNGV. The CDR3 has 16 residues. The CDR3 DNA sequence: TGTGCCAGCAGCCCACCCCCCAGGGGGCGAATCTCTGAAGCTTTCTTT. It specifies CASSPPPRGRISEAFF.

The chain recombines TRBV28 with TRBJ2-7, with D perhaps assigned TRBD1 or TRBD2 (5 bases each). Trimming took 4 bases from V and 3 from J, leaving 19 bases between them. Germline values: CDR1 MDHEN, CDR2 SYDVKM. The CDR3 runs 16 residues. The CDR3, as DNA: TGTGCCAGCAGTTCCCTTCGAAGGGACGGGGACTACGAGCAGTACTTC. Its protein product is CASSSLRRDGDYEQYF.

The chain carries TRBV23-1 and TRBJ2-1, with 10 bases fitting TRBD1. TRBV23-1 is an open reading frame whose function is uncertain. V shed 6 bases, J shed 6 bases, and the junction held 17 bases outside the gene matches. The CDR3 contains 18 residues. In DNA, the CDR3 is TGCGCCAGCAGATTGTGGGACAGGGGTCAGGCCCGCGTCAATGAGCAGTTCTTC. Protein: CASRLWDRGQARVNEQFF.

This chain joins TRBV28 and TRBJ1-2; 7 nucleotides agree with TRBD1. This CDR3 is 11 amino acids long. The ends lost 11 bases at V and 7 bases at J; junction bases unmatched: 7. The germline CDR1 and CDR2 sequences are MDHEN and SYDVKM. In nucleotides, the CDR3 is TGTGCCGGCGAGGGGGCTGGTGGCTACACCTTC. It specifies CAGEGAGGYTF.

The chain couples TRBV7-9 to TRBJ2-4; 7 positions agree with TRBD1. The V and J ends lost 8 bases and 0 bases, in that order; junction bases with no gene match: 1. Germline V gives CDR1 SEHNR, CDR2 FQNEAQ (reference sequence). CDR3 size: 13 residues. CDR3 DNA: TGTGCCAGCGGGACAGAAGCCAAAAACATTCAGTACTTC. This translates into CASGTEAKNIQYF.

This clonotype was counted a few times. V is TRBV6-2 or TRBV6-3 and J is TRBJ2-1; D uncertain. The CDR3 loop spans 15 amino acids. V was clipped by 1 base and J by 0 bases, with 7 bases between them. The germline V gene has CDR1 MNHEY and CDR2 SVGEGT. The CDR3 reads CASSYLGISYNEQFF. For the CDR3, the DNA is TGTGCCAGCAGTTACTTAGGAATCTCCTACAATGAGCAGTTCTTC.

Only one count was recorded for this clonotype. The chain uses TRBV27 and TRBJ2-6, with D perhaps matching TRBD1 (6 bases). The germline V gene encodes CDR1 MNHEY and CDR2 SMNVEV (reference sequence). CDR3 length: 15 amino acids. The V end was cut by 6 bases, the J end by 5 bases, with 14 bases between. The CDR3 nucleotides are TGTGCCAGCAGATTCGAGGGGGTCAGGGCCAACGTCCTGACTTTC. This translates into CASRFEGVRANVLTF.

This chain uses TRBV19 with TRBJ1-1, with D maybe TRBD1 (5 bases). This CDR3 has 11 amino acids. Germline V CDR1 and CDR2: LNHDA, SQIVND (reference sequence). Trimming pared 8 bases from V and 7 bases from J, leaving 11 bases between. CDR3 region: CASFWGSEAFF. CDR3 bases: TGTGCCAGTTTTTGGGGGAGTGAAGCTTTCTTT.

The gene calls are TRBV7-9 and TRBJ1-5; no clear D gene. The CDR3 totals 15 residues. Trimming shortened V by 3 bases and J by 1 base, and 10 bases separated the two germline ends. Germline assignment: CDR1 SEHNR and CDR2 FQNEAQ (reference sequence). CDR3 nucleotides: TGTGCCAGCAGCTTCGGGGATGGGAGCAATCAGCCCCAGCATTTT. Encoded protein: CASSFGDGSNQPQHF.

This clonotype appeared once. The chain combines TRBV20-1 with TRBJ1-1; the D is unclear. The length of the CDR3 is 14 residues. V lost 2 bases and J lost 1, with 11 bases in between. Germline V lookup: CDR1 DFQATT, CDR2 SNEGSKA (reference sequence). DNA of the CDR3: TGCAGTGCTAGATTAGGGAACCCGAACACTGAAGCTTTCTTT. This codes for CSARLGNPNTEAFF.

The J gene is TRBJ2-7, the V gene TRBV15; D assignment may be TRBD1 or TRBD2 (5 bases each). CDR3 size: 14 residues. Trimming pared 1 base from V and 3 bases from J, leaving 10 bases between. Per germline, CDR1 LNHNV and CDR2 YYDKDF (reference sequence). DNA of the CDR3: TGTGCCACCAGCAGAGTGGGACCCGGCTACGAGCAGTACTTC. It is translated as CATSRVGPGYEQYF.

V is TRBV7-6 and J is TRBJ1-3; no clear D. V gave up 0 bases and J gave up 1 base, with 7 bases separating them. In germline, CDR1 is SGHVS, CDR2 FNYEAQ. The CDR3 covers 15 residues. The CDR3, as DNA: TGTGCCAGCAGCTTAGCGTGGGGTTCTGGAAACACCATATATTTT. It codes for CASSLAWGSGNTIYF.

This chain uses TRBV27 with TRBJ2-1; TRBD2 matches at 11 bases. The CDR3 extends over 16 amino acids. With V trimmed by 1 base and J by 5 bases, 4 bases remained unmatched. Per the germline V gene, CDR1 is MNHEY and CDR2 is SMNVEV (reference sequence). Here the CDR3 reads CASSLYGTSGHNEQFF. CDR3 nucleotide sequence: TGTGCCAGCAGTTTATACGGGACTAGCGGACACAATGAGCAGTTCTTC.

This clonotype was seen just once. J is TRBJ2-7 and V is TRBV2; the D gene could be TRBD1 or TRBD2 (6 bases each). The CDR3 is made up of 15 amino acids. Deletions cut 4 bases from V and 3 bases from J, with 16 bases between. Germline V gene data show CDR1 as SNHLY and CDR2 as FYNNEI. The CDR3 DNA reads as TGTGCCAGCAGTGTTTGGGGGGCAGGGATCTACGAGCAGTACTTC. It encodes CASSVWGAGIYEQYF. The whole variable domain, filled in from reference TRBV2 and TRBJ2-7, reads EPEVTQTPSHQVTQMGQEVILRCVPISNHLYFYWYRQILGQKVEFLVSFYNNEISEKSEIFDDQFSVERPDGSNFTLKIRSTKLEDSAMYFCASSVWGAGIYEQYFGPGTRLTVT.

This rearrangement joins TRBV19 to TRBJ2-7; D unresolved. Germline assignment: CDR1 LNHDA and CDR2 SQIVND (reference sequence). Trimming cost V 1 base and J 4 bases, with 11 bases left between them. The CDR3 is made up of 14 amino acids. DNA of the CDR3: TGTGCCAGTAGTATAGCCGTGTCCCATTACGAGCAGTACTTC. Encoded protein: CASSIAVSHYEQYF.

The V and J genes are TRBV20-1 and TRBJ1-1; D is unclear. Germline V CDR1 and CDR2: DFQATT, SNEGSKA (reference sequence). Trimming shortened V by 2 bases and J by 5 bases, and 6 bases separated the two germline ends. The CDR3 is 11 residues long. DNA for the CDR3: TGCAGTGCTAGATCGGGGACTGAAGCTTTCTTT. Its protein product is CSARSGTEAFF.

This clonotype was observed once. The chain employs TRBV15 and TRBJ2-1; 11 positions match TRBD2. The trim removed 3 bases at V and 5 bases at J, leaving 6 bases unmatched. The CDR3 consists of 16 residues. Germline-derived CDR1 and CDR2 are LNHNV and YYDKDF (reference sequence). DNA for the CDR3: TGTGCCACCAGCAGTGGGTCTAGCGGGAGGAACAATGAGCAGTTCTTC. As protein: CATSSGSSGRNNEQFF.

The chain couples TRBV20-1 to TRBJ1-5; weak D call: TRBD1 (5 bases). Germline V gene data show CDR1 as DFQATT and CDR2 as SNEGSKA (reference sequence). V dropped 3 bases and J dropped 1 base, with 19 bases sitting between them. The CDR3 runs to 17 residues. CDR3 nucleotides: TGCAGTGCTAGGGGTTTGAGGAAGGGGAAAAGCAATCAGCCCCAGCATTTT. It is translated as CSARGLRKGKSNQPQHF.

The rearrangement links TRBV19 to TRBJ2-3; either TRBD1 or TRBD2 may fit D (6 bases each). Trimming pared 3 bases from V and 4 bases from J, leaving 14 bases between. The CDR3 has 15 amino acids. In germline, CDR1 is LNHDA, CDR2 SQIVND (reference sequence). DNA for the CDR3: TGTGCCAGTAGTATGGCGGGACGGGGGCCAGATACGCAGTATTTT. Its protein product is CASSMAGRGPDTQYF.